This TCR beta chain comes out of a study of blood T cell repertoires in COVID-19. Study information: Samples of COVID-19 (acute and convalescent) were obtained from the United States, Italy and Spain. T cells, B-cell-depleted T cells, or PBMCs supplied cDNA or gDNA.

Original data processing: Amplified reference gene primers provided the basis for estimating nucleated cell counts. This table comes from immunoSEQ multiplex PCR, and its TCRdb copy is limited to in-frame clones, with some not included. The V and J calls and clone size come from that table; D and trimming were worked out from the DNA. The profile shows 200,000 to 300,000 clones, roughly 85% of them singletons. The origin of this receptor is a man aged 18 to 35 with active or convalescent COVID-19. Sequencing input: peripheral blood.

This CDR3 is CASSQDLLDRESGEKLFF. The CDR3 DNA sequence: TGCGCCAGCAGCCAAGATCTCTTGGACAGGGAGTCGGGGGAAAAACTGTTTTTT. The chain carries TRBV4-3 and TRBJ1-4, with 8 bases matching TRBD1. There are 18 residues in the CDR3. Germline assignment: CDR1 LGHNA and CDR2 YSLEER. V gave up 0 bases and J gave up 8 bases; unmatched junction bases: 14.